The 30 T cell receptor beta chains in this list originate from one sample, sequenced in a study of post-analysis software for immune sequencing data. The study's findings and limits: TRBV5-6, TRBV5-1 and TRBV20-1 were among roughly five TRBV segments more frequent in patients than controls.

Each TCR beta cDNA library carried unique molecular identifiers. TCRdb analysed the PCR reads with MiXCR anew, one entry per CDR3 protein. The profile covers about 380,000 distinct CDR3 sequences, with approximately 38% appearing a single time and roughly 13% taken by the ten largest. These receptors have no known antigen. Sequences were obtained from blood. These receptors were collected from a girl aged 5-17 years with multiple sclerosis.

This clonotype was found many times. The chain is built from TRBV4-1 and TRBJ2-7; possible D gene TRBD2, 5 bases. Trimming took 0 bases from V and 6 from J, leaving 9 bases between them. Germline values: CDR1 MGHRA, CDR2 YSYEKL. This CDR3 region has 13 residues. CDR3 sequence: CASSQEGSGEQYF. The CDR3 DNA reads as TGCGCCAGCAGCCAAGAGGGCAGCGGCGAGCAGTACTTC.

This chain uses TRBV7-3 with TRBJ2-3; D may match TRBD1 or TRBD2 (5 bases each). This CDR3 contains 15 residues. With 2 bases removed from V and 6 bases from J, the gap between germline ends came to 15 bases. CDR1 and CDR2 (germline): SGHTA, FQGTGA. The CDR3 sequence: CASSLQGRVLDTQYF. CDR3 nucleotide sequence: TGTGCCAGCAGCTTACAGGGACGGGTTCTGGATACGCAGTATTTT. Combining the CDR3 with reference TRBV7-3 and TRBJ2-3 gives the whole variable domain GAGVSQTPSNKVTEKGKYVELRCDPISGHTALYWYRQSLGQGPEFLIYFQGTGAADDSGLPNDRFFAVRPEGSVSTLKIQRTERGDSAVYLCASSLQGRVLDTQYFGPGTRLTVL.

This chain connects TRBV25-1 to TRBJ2-3, with TRBD2 matching over 13 bases. The junction had 6 bases not matched to a gene; V was cut back by 5 bases and J by 1 base. The CDR3 is 17 residues long. CDR1 and CDR2 from the germline V gene are MGHDK and SYGVNS. CDR3 bases: TGTGCCAGCAGTAGACGGGGACTAGCGGGACGCACAGATACGCAGTATTTT. It yields the protein CASSRRGLAGRTDTQYF.

The table lists this clonotype with a few counts. The rearrangement joins TRBV5-5 to TRBJ2-5; D not certain. V lost 6 bases and J 3 bases, leaving 18 bases between the germline ends. Germline CDR1 reads SGHKS; CDR2 reads YYEKEE (reference sequence). The CDR3 is 15 residues long. The CDR3 reads CASNLFGIGEETQYF. CDR3 in DNA: TGTGCCAGCAACTTATTCGGTATTGGGGAAGAGACCCAGTACTTC.

The chain combines TRBV28 with TRBJ2-5, with D unclear. The V gene lost 8 bases and the J gene lost 1 base, with 11 bases spanning the gap. The germline V gene encodes CDR1 MDHEN and CDR2 SYDVKM. The CDR3 runs 13 residues. CDR3 sequence reads: CASFPGAQETQYF. DNA for the CDR3: TGTGCCAGCTTCCCCGGAGCCCAAGAGACCCAGTACTTC.

This clonotype was seen once. This sequence joins TRBV5-1 and TRBJ1-4; TRBD1 might be the D (6 bases). In germline, CDR1 is SGHRS, CDR2 YFSETQ. The CDR3 is 14 residues long. Trimming took 5 bases from V and 11 from J, leaving 19 bases between them. The CDR3 region has the DNA TGCGCCAGCAGTCTATACCCAGGGGCGGAGAAACTGTTTTTT. It codes for CASSLYPGAEKLFF.

The chain combines TRBV7-6 with TRBJ1-1; the D gene is possibly TRBD1 (5 bases). V was trimmed by 5 bases and J by 11 bases, leaving 18 bases between them. CDR3 size: 13 residues. Germline V gives CDR1 SGHVS, CDR2 FNYEAQ. CDR3 residues: CASSGEGMPRAFF. The CDR3 coding sequence is TGTGCCAGCAGCGGGGAGGGGATGCCCCGGGCTTTCTTT.

V is TRBV11-2 and J is TRBJ2-5; tentatively, D is TRBD2 (5 bases). Gene TRBJ2-7 matches the end of the DNA better, so the J call may be wrong. CDR1 and CDR2 (germline): SGHAT, FQNNGV. CDR3 length: 17 residues. The CDR3 DNA reads TGTGCCAGCAGCCGGACGGGGAGTAGGGCCCCCGACTACGAGCAGTACTTC. Protein: CASSRTGSRAPDYEQYF.

This clonotype was seen more than once but under ten times. This chain links TRBV10-3 with TRBJ1-1; 7 bases are a match to TRBD1. This CDR3 is 15 amino acids long. J was trimmed by 10 bases and V by 6 bases; bases with no gene match: 17. Per germline, CDR1 ENHRY and CDR2 SYGVKD. The CDR3 region is CAIRQGGEDRSGAFF. The CDR3 bases are TGTGCCATCAGGCAGGGGGGGGAAGACCGAAGTGGAGCTTTCTTT.

In this sample, this clonotype is medium-sized. The chain couples TRBV20-1 to TRBJ2-5; D not resolved. The CDR3 sequence is 15 residues long. Trimming took 0 bases from V and 1 from J, leaving 12 bases between them. Germline CDR1 reads DFQATT; CDR2 reads SNEGSKA (reference sequence). The CDR3 sequence: CSARDQASAQETQYF. The CDR3 nucleotides are TGCAGTGCTAGAGATCAGGCTAGTGCCCAAGAGACCCAGTACTTC.

This chain connects TRBV19 to TRBJ2-1; a weak D match, TRBD1 (6 bases). Germline values: CDR1 LNHDA, CDR2 SQIVND (reference sequence). This CDR3 has 14 residues. V lost 9 bases to trimming and J lost 5 bases, with 17 bases between them. As DNA, the CDR3 is TGTGCCAGCCGCGTTACAGGGACAAACAATGAGCAGTTCTTC. It yields the protein CASRVTGTNNEQFF. The variable domain in full, with the rest retrieved from reference TRBV19 and TRBJ2-1, is DGGITQSPKYLFRKEGQNVTLSCEQNLNHDAMYWYRQDPGQGLRLIYYSQIVNDFQKGDIAEGYSVSREKKESFPLTVTSAQKNPTAFYLCASRVTGTNNEQFFGPGTRLTVL.

This chain uses TRBV12-3 or TRBV12-4 with TRBJ2-5; 7 positions match TRBD2. Losses at the gene ends were 5 bases for V and 6 bases for J; bases not matched to a gene: 6. The CDR3 length is 13 residues. The CDR3 reads CASSGLERKTQYF. The CDR3 region has the DNA TGTGCCAGCAGTGGACTAGAAAGAAAGACCCAGTACTTC.

This clonotype was found a few times. The chain uses TRBV11-2 and TRBJ2-7, with 9 bases aligning to TRBD1. This CDR3 region has 16 residues. CDR1 and CDR2 (germline): SGHAT, FQNNGV. Germline trimming cut 1 base from V and 7 bases from J; bases unmatched to any gene: 11. In nucleotides, the CDR3 is TGTGCCAGCAGCTTAGCACGGGACAGGGAATTTGGAGAGCAGTACTTC. Amino acids: CASSLARDREFGEQYF.

The chain recombines TRBV7-3 with TRBJ1-6; D remains ambiguous. Germline V CDR1 and CDR2: SGHTA, FQGTGA. V was cut by 5 bases and J by 7 bases, with 9 bases left in between. This CDR3 spans 13 amino acids. CDR3 DNA sequence: TGTGCCAGCAGCCGGCTCCGGAATTCACCCCTCCACTTT. Its translation is CASSRLRNSPLHF.

The chain links TRBV12-3 or TRBV12-4 to TRBJ1-1, with D perhaps TRBD1 (6 bases). The V gene lost 1 base and the J gene lost 1 base, with 7 bases spanning the gap. The CDR3 length is 14 residues. The CDR3 loop reads CASSLEQGNTEAFF. The CDR3 DNA reads as TGTGCCAGCAGTTTAGAACAGGGGAACACTGAAGCTTTCTTT.

This clonotype was picked up a small number of times. The chain joins TRBV10-3 to TRBJ2-5; D is unresolved. Trimming cost V 11 bases and J 6 bases, with 7 bases left between them. This CDR3 spans 9 amino acids. The germline gives CDR1 ENHRY, CDR2 SYGVKD. CDR3: CALPKTQYF. Here the CDR3 DNA reads TGTGCCCTCCCGAAGACCCAGTACTTC.

The CDR3 is CAWSGSGGALYLDEQFF. CDR3 sequence (DNA): TGTGCCTGGAGTGGTAGCGGGGGGGCCTTGTATTTAGATGAGCAGTTCTTC. The J gene is TRBJ2-1, the V gene TRBV30; 11 positions match TRBD2. The CDR3 consists of 17 residues. V lost 1 base and J lost 8; bases outside the gene matches: 13. CDR1 and CDR2 from the germline V gene are GTSNPN and SVGIG (reference sequence).

The chain recombines TRBV10-3 with TRBJ2-7, with D perhaps given as TRBD1 or TRBD2 (5 bases each). The CDR3 has 14 residues. The germline CDR1 and CDR2 sequences are ENHRY and SYGVKD. Trimming pared 6 bases from V and 5 bases from J, leaving 17 bases between. The CDR3 nucleotides read TGTGCCATCAGGAAAGGGACGGACGGCGACGAGCAGTACTTC. Amino acid sequence: CAIRKGTDGDEQYF.

The V and J genes are TRBV6-6 and TRBJ1-6; 8 bases align to TRBD1. CDR1 MNHNY and CDR2 SVGAGI come from the germline V gene (reference sequence). The ends lost 9 bases at V and 3 bases at J; junction bases unmatched: 4. CDR3 length equals 14 residues. The CDR3 DNA follows: TGTGCCAGTTTGACAGGGGTCTATAATTCACCCCTCCACTTT. Protein product: CASLTGVYNSPLHF.

This chain connects TRBV20-1 to TRBJ2-7, with 7 bases that match TRBD1. The V gene's germline CDR1 is DFQATT and CDR2 SNEGSKA (reference sequence). The V segment lost 3 bases and the J segment 3 bases; nucleotides outside the gene matches: 5. The CDR3 has 13 amino acids. CDR3 in DNA: TGCAGTGCTAGGGACAGGATACACTACGAGCAGTACTTC. It yields the protein CSARDRIHYEQYF.

This clonotype was seen a few times. The chain couples TRBV7-6 to TRBJ2-3; TRBD2 matches 7 bases. The CDR3 runs 16 residues. V lost 5 bases, J lost 0 bases, and 8 bases stayed unmatched. Per the germline V gene, CDR1 is SGHVS and CDR2 is FNYEAQ. The CDR3 sequence: CASSPGVGGSTDTQYF. The CDR3, as DNA: TGTGCCAGCAGCCCAGGAGTGGGGGGGAGCACAGATACGCAGTATTTT.

The chain couples TRBV3-1 to TRBJ1-5; no definite D call. V was shortened by 4 bases and J by 8 bases, with 15 bases between the two germline ends. Germline V gene data show CDR1 as LGHDT and CDR2 as YNNKEL (reference sequence). CDR3 size: 14 residues. Here the CDR3 DNA reads TGTGCCAGCAGCCGGGTAGGGTTGGGAGAGCCCCAGCATTTT. Its translation is CASSRVGLGEPQHF.

This rearrangement joins TRBV3-1 to TRBJ1-2; D is ambiguous. Looked up from germline, CDR1 is LGHDT and CDR2 is YNNKEL (reference sequence). The CDR3 consists of 12 residues. With 2 bases removed from V and 2 bases from J, the gap between germline ends came to 3 bases. CDR3 nucleotide sequence: TGTGCCAGCAGCCAACTGAACTATGGCTACACCTTC. This codes for CASSQLNYGYTF.

V and J are TRBV12-3 or TRBV12-4 and TRBJ2-1; perhaps TRBD1 as D (6 bases). The germline V and J ends were trimmed by 5 bases and 5 bases, with 10 bases remaining between them. CDR3 length: 13 residues. The CDR3 nucleotides are TGTGCCAGCAGTCAGGACAGAAACAATGAGCAGTTCTTC. Protein: CASSQDRNNEQFF.

This chain joins TRBV27 and TRBJ2-7; TRBD1 agrees at 7 bases. Trimming at V came to 6 bases and at J to 3 bases, leaving 17 bases not matched to a gene. CDR1 and CDR2 from the germline V gene are MNHEY and SMNVEV (reference sequence). The length of the CDR3 is 17 residues. The CDR3 here is CASSVAYRGSSFYEQYF. For the CDR3, the DNA is TGTGCCAGCAGCGTGGCCTACAGGGGATCGTCCTTCTACGAGCAGTACTTC.

This clonotype has just a few counts. The chain carries TRBV7-9 and TRBJ2-7, with a possible D match to TRBD2 (5 bases). V gave up 4 bases and J gave up 2 bases, with 12 bases separating them. The CDR3 loop spans 14 amino acids. Germline CDR1 is SEHNR and CDR2 is FQNEAQ (reference sequence). CDR3 nucleotides: TGTGCCAGCAGCTCAGGCGTCGGGGCCTACGAGCAGTACTTC. As protein: CASSSGVGAYEQYF.

Only a few counts were recorded for this clonotype. CDR3 sequence reads: CASSLRTGTAYGYTF. CDR3 bases: TGTGCCAGCAGTCTAAGAACAGGGACAGCCTATGGCTACACCTTC. The chain uses TRBV12-3 or TRBV12-4 and TRBJ1-2, with 7 bases aligning to TRBD1. V was clipped by 5 bases and J by 4 bases; unmatched bases: 10. This CDR3 has 15 residues.

Details on this clonotype: A read error may be the cause here, since a much bigger clone is one base away. J is TRBJ2-3 and V is TRBV20-1; D is unresolved. The CDR3 is 14 residues long. The V gene's germline CDR1 is DFQATT and CDR2 SNEGSKA (reference sequence). V was pared by 0 bases and J by 1 base, with 8 bases between. The CDR3, as DNA: TGCAGTGCTAGAGATTTTAGGGGCACAGATACGCAGTATTTT. It encodes CSARDFRGTDTQYF.

J is TRBJ2-6 and V is TRBV5-5, with D perhaps given as TRBD1 or TRBD2 (5 bases each). This CDR3 region has 18 residues. Germline CDR1 is SGHKS and CDR2 is YYEKEE (reference sequence). V lost 1 base to trimming and J lost 0 bases, with 14 bases between them. In DNA form, the CDR3 reads TGTGCCAGCAGCTTGCGTACAGGCGACTACTCTGGGGCCAACGTCCTGACTTTC. Translating it yields CASSLRTGDYSGANVLTF.

This clonotype was seen more than once but under ten times. The genes are TRBV7-2 and TRBJ2-7, with D perhaps given as TRBD1 or TRBD2 (6 bases each). The CDR3 contains 13 residues. Germline-derived CDR1 and CDR2 are SGHTA and FQGNSA. Trimming pared 6 bases from V and 2 bases from J, leaving 11 bases between. The CDR3 spells CASREGVPYEQYF. The CDR3 nucleotides are TGTGCCAGCAGGGAGGGGGTACCCTACGAGCAGTACTTC.